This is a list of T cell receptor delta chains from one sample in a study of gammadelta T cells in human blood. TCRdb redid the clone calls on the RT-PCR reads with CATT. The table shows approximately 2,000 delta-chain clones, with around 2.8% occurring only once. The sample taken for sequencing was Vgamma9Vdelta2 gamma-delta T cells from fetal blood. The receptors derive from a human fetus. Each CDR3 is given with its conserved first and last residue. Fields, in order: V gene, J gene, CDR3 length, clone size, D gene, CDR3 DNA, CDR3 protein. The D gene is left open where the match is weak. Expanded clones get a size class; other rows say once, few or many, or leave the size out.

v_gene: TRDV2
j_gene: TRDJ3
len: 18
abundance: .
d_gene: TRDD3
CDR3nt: TGTGCCTGTGACAAAATACTGGGGGATATCCGGGACACCCGACAGATGTTTTTC
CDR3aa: CACDKILGDIRDTRQMFF

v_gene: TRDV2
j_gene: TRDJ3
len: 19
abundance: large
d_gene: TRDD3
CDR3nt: TGTGCCTGTGACATACTGGGGGATACGAGCTCCTGGGACACCCGACAGATGTTTTTC
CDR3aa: CACDILGDTSSWDTRQMFF

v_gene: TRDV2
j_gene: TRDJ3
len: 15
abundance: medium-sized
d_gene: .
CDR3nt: TGTGCCTGTGACACCGTGGGATTCGACACCCGACAGATGTTTTTC
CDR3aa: CACDTVGFDTRQMFF

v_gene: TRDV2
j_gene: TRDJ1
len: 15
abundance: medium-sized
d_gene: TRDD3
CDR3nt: TGTGCCTGTGACACCGTTGGGGGATACACCGATAAACTCATCTTT
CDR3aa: CACDTVGGYTDKLIF

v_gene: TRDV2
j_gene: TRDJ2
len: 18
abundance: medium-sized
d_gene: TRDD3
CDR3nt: TGTGCCTGTGACACCGTACTGGGGGATAAGGCTTTGACAGCACAACTCTTCTTT
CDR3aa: CACDTVLGDKALTAQLFF

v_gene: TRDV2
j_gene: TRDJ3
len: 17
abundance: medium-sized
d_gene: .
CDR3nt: TGTGCCTGTGACAGTACTGGGCGCTCCTGGGACACCCGACAGATGTTTTTC
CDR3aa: CACDSTGRSWDTRQMFF

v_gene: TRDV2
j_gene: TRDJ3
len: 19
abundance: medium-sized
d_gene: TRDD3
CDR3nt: TGTGCCTGTGACACCGTAAACTGGGGGAGCTCCTGGGACACCCGACAGATGTTTTTC
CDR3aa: CACDTVNWGSSWDTRQMFF

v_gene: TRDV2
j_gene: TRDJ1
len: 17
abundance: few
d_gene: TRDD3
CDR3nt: TGTGCCTGTGACATACTGGGGGATACAAGGGACACCGATAAACTCATCTTT
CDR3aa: CACDILGDTRDTDKLIF

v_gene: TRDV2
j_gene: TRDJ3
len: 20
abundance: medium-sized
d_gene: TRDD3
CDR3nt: TGTGCCTGTGACACCGTACTGGGGGATACGCTCTCCTGGGACACCCGACAGATGTTTTTC
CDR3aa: CACDTVLGDTLSWDTRQMFF

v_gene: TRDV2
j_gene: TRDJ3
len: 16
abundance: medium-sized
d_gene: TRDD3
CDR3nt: TGTGCCTGTGACGTACTGGGGGACTGGGACACCCGACAGATGTTTTTC
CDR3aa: CACDVLGDWDTRQMFF

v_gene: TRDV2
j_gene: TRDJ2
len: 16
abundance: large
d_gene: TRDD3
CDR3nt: TGTGCCTGTGACACCGTGGGGGATACTTTGACAGCACAACTCTTCTTT
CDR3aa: CACDTVGDTLTAQLFF

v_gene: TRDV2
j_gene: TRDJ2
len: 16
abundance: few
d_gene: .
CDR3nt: TGTGCCTGTGACACCGTAGGGGGGGATTTGACAGCACAACTCTTCTTT
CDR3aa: CACDTVGGDLTAQLFF

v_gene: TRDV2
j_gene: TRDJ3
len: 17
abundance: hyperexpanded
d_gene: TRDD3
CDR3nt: TGTGCCTGTGACACCTGGGGGAGCTCCTGGGACACCCGACAGATGTTTTTC
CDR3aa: CACDTWGSSWDTRQMFF

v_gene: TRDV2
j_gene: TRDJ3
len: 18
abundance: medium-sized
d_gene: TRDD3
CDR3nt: TGTGCCTGTGACACCCTGGGGGAGAGCTCCTGGGACACCCGACAGATGTTTTTC
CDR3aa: CACDTLGESSWDTRQMFF

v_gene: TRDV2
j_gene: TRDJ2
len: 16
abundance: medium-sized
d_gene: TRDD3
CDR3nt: TGTGCCTGTGATGTACTGGGGACGTCTTTGACAGCACAACTCTTCTTT
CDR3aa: CACDVLGTSLTAQLFF

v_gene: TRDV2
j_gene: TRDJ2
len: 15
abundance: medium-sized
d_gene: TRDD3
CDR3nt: TGTGCCTGTGACACTGGGGGATATTTGACAGCACAACTCTTCTTT
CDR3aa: CACDTGGYLTAQLFF

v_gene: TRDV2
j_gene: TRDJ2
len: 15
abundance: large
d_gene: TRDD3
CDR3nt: TGTGCCTGTGACGTACTGGGGGATTTGACAGCACAACTCTTCTTT
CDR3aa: CACDVLGDLTAQLFF

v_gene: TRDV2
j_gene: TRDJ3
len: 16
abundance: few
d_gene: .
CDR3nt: TGTGCCTGTGACACCTTGGATACCTGGGACACCCGACAGATGTTTTTC
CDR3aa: CACDTLDTWDTRQMFF

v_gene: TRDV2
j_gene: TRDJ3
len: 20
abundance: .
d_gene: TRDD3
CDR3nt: TGTGCCTGTGACAAAGTACTGGGGGATGCGAGCTCCTGGGACACCCGACAGATGTTTTTC
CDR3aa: CACDKVLGDASSWDTRQMFF

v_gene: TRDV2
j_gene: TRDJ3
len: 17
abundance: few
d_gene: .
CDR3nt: TGTGCCTGTGACACCGCCGGGGCCTCCTGGGACACCCGACAGATGTTTTTC
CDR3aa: CACDTAGASWDTRQMFF

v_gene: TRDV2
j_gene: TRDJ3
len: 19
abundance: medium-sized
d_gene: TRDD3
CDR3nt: TGTGCCTGTGACACCGCGGGATACGCGGGCCCCTGGGACACCCGACAGATGTTTTTC
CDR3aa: CACDTAGYAGPWDTRQMFF

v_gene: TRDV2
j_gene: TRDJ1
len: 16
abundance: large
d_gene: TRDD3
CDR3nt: TGTGCCTGTGACATACTGGGGGATACGTACACCGATAAACTCATCTTT
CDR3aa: CACDILGDTYTDKLIF

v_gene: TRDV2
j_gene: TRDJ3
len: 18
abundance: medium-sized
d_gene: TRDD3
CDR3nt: TGTGCCTGTGACACCGGGGGATATAGTTCCTGGGACACCCGACAGATGTTTTTC
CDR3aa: CACDTGGYSSWDTRQMFF

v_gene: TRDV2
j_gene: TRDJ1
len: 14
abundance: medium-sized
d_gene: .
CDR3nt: TGTGCCTGTGACACCGCAGGGTACACCGATAAACTCATCTTT
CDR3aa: CACDTAGYTDKLIF

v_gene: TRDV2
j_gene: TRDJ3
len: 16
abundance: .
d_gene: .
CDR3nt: TGTGCCTGTGACACCGGGAGCTCCTGGGGCACCCGACAGATGTTTTTC
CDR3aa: CACDTGSSWGTRQMFF

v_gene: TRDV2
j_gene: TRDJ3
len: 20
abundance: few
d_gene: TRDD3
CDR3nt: TGTGCCTGTGACACGGTAAACTGGGGGATACGCTCCTGGGACACCCGACAGATGTTTTTC
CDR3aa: CACDTVNWGIRSWDTRQMFF

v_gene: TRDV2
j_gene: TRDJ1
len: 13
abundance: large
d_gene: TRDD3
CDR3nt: TGTGCCTGTGACTACTGGGGGACCGATAAACTCATCTTT
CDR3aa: CACDYWGTDKLIF

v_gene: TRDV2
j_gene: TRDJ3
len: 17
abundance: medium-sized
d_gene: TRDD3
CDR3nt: TGTGCCTGTGACAGTACTGGGGGATACTGGGACACCCGACAGATGTTTTTC
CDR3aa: CACDSTGGYWDTRQMFF

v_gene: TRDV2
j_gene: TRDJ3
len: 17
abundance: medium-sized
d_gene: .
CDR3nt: TGTGCCTGTGACACCACTGGTGTATCCTGGGACACCCGACAGATGTTTTTC
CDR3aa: CACDTTGVSWDTRQMFF

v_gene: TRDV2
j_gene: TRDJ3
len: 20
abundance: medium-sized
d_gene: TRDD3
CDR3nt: TGTGCCTGTGACAATACTGGGGGATACGCTGCCTCCTGGGACACCCGACAGATGTTTTTC
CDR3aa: CACDNTGGYAASWDTRQMFF

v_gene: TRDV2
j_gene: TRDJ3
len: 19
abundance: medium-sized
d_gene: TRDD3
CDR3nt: TGTGCCTGTGACACCTGGGGGATACTGACCTCCTGGGACACCCGACAGATGTTTTTC
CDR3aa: CACDTWGILTSWDTRQMFF